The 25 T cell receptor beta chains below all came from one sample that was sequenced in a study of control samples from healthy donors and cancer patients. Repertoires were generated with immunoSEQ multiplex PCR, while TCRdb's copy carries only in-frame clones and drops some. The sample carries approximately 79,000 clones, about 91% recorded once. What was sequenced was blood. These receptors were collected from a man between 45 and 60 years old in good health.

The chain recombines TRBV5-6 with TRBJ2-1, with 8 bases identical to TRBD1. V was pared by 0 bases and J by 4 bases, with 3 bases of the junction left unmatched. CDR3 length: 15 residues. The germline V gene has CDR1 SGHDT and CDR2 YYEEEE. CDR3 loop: CASSLAQGVYNEQFF. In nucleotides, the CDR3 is TGTGCCAGCAGCTTGGCACAGGGGGTTTACAATGAGCAGTTCTTC.

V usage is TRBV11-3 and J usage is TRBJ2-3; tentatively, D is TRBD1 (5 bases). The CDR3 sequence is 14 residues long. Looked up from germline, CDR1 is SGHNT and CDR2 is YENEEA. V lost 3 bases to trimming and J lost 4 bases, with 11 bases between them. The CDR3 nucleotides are TGTGCCAGCAGCTTTGGCAGGGCGGCAGATACGCAGTATTTT. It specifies CASSFGRAADTQYF.

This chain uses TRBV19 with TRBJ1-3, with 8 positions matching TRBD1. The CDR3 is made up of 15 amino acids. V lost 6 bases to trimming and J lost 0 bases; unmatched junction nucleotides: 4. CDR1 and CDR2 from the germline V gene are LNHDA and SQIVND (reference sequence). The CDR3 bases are TGTGCCAGTAGACCGGGACAGGACTCTGGAAACACCATATATTTT. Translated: CASRPGQDSGNTIYF.

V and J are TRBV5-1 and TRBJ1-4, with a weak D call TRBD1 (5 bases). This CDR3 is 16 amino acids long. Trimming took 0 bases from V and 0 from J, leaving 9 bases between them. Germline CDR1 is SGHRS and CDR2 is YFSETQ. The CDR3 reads CASSLDPGSTNEKLFF. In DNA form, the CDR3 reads TGCGCCAGCAGCTTGGATCCAGGGTCAACTAATGAAAAACTGTTTTTT.

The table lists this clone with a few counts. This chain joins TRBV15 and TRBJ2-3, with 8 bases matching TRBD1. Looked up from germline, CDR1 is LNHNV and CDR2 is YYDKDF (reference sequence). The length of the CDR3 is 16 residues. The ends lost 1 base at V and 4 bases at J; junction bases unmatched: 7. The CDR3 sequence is CATSRARRGLPDTQYF. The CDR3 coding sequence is TGTGCCACCAGCAGAGCACGCAGGGGGCTTCCAGATACGCAGTATTTT.

This CDR3 reads CASGSRDRAIQPQHF. The DNA for the CDR3 is TGTGCTAGTGGTTCCCGCGACAGGGCGATTCAGCCCCAGCATTTT. V is TRBV12-5 and J is TRBJ1-5, with 7 bases that match TRBD1. The trim removed 4 bases at V and 6 bases at J, leaving 9 bases unmatched. CDR3 length: 15 amino acids. Per the germline V gene, CDR1 is LGHNT and CDR2 is FRNRAP. The complete variable domain, with remaining parts taken from reference TRBV12-5 and TRBJ1-5, reads DARVTQTPRHKVTEMGQEVTMRCQPILGHNTVFWYRQTMMQGLELLAYFRNRAPLDDSGMPKDRFSAEMPDATLATLKIQPSEPRDSAVYFCASGSRDRAIQPQHFGDGTRLSIL.

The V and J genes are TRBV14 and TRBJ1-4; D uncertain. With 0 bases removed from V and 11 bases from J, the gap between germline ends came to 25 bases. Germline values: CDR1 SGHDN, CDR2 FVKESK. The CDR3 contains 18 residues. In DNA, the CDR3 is TGTGCCAGCAGCCAAGATCCTCGGCAGGCTCAGACCTCCGGGAAACTGTTTTTT. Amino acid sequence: CASSQDPRQAQTSGKLFF.

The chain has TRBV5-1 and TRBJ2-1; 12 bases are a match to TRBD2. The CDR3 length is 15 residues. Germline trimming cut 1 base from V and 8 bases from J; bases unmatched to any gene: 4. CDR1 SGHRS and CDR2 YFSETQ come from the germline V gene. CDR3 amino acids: CASSLPSGGADEQFF. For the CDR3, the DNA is TGCGCCAGCAGCTTGCCTAGCGGGGGGGCCGATGAGCAGTTCTTC.

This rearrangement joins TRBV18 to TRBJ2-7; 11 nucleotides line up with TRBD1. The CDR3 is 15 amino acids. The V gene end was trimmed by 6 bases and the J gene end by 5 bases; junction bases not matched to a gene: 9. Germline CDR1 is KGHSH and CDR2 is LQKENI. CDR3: CASSPSGTGGNEQYF. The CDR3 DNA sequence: TGTGCCAGCTCCCCATCCGGGACAGGGGGGAACGAGCAGTACTTC.

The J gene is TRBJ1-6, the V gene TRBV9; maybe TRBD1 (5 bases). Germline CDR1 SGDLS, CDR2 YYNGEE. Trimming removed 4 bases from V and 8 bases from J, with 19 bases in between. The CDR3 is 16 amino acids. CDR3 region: CASSPRTHGLDSPLHF. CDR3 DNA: TGTGCCAGCAGCCCTAGGACACACGGGTTGGATTCACCCCTCCACTTT.

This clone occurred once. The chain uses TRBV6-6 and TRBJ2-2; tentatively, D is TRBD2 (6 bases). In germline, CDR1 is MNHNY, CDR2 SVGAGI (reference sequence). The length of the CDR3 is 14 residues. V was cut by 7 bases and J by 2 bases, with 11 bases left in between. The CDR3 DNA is TGTGCCAGCAAAGGAGGGATTAACACCGGGGAGCTGTTTTTT. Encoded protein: CASKGGINTGELFF.

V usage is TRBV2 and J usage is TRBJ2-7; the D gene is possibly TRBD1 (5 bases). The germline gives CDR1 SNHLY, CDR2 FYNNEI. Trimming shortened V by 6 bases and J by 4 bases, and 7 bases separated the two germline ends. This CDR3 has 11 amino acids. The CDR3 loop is CASRQVYEQYF. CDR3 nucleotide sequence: TGTGCCAGCAGACAGGTTTACGAGCAGTACTTC.

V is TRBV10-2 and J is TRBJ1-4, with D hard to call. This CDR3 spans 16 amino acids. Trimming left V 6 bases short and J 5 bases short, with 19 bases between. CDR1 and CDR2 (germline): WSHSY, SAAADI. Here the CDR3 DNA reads TGCGCCAGCAGAGGATATAAGGCCCCACGGAATGAAAAACTGTTTTTT. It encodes CASRGYKAPRNEKLFF.

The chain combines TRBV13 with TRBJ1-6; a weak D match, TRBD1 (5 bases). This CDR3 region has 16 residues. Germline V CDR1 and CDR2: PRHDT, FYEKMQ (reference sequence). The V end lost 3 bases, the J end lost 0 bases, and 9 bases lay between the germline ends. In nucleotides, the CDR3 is TGTGCCAGCAGCTTGTGGAGGGGCTCCTATAATTCACCCCTCCACTTT. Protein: CASSLWRGSYNSPLHF.

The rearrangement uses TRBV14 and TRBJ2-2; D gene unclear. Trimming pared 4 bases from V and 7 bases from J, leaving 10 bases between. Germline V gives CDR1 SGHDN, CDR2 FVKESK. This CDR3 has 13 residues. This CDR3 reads CASSPYTVGELFF. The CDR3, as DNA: TGTGCCAGCAGCCCTTACACGGTCGGGGAGCTGTTTTTT.

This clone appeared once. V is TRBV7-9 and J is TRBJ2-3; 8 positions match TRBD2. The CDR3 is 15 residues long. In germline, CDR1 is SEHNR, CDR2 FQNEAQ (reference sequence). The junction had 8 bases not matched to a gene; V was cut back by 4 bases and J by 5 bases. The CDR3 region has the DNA TGTGCCAGCAGCTCGACTAGCGAAAGGGTAGATACGCAGTATTTT. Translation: CASSSTSERVDTQYF.

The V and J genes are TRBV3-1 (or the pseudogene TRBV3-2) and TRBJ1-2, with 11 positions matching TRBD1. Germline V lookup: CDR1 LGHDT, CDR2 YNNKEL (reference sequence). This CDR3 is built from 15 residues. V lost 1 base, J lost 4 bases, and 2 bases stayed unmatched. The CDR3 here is CASSQGGTGGYGYTF. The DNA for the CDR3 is TGTGCCAGCAGCCAAGGGGGGACAGGGGGCTATGGCTACACCTTC.

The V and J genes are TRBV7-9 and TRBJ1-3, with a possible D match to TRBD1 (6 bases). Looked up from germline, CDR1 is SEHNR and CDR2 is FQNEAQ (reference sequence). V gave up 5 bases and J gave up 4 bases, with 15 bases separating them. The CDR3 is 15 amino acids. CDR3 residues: CASSPTGGSGNTIYF. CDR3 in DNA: TGTGCCAGCAGCCCCACGGGGGGCTCCGGAAACACCATATATTTT. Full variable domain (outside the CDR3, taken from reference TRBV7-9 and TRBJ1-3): DTGVSQNPRHKITKRGQNVTFRCDPISEHNRLYWYRQTLGQGPEFLTYFQNEAQLEKSRLLSDRFSAERPKGSFSTLEIQRTEQGDSAMYLCASSPTGGSGNTIYFGEGSWLTVV.

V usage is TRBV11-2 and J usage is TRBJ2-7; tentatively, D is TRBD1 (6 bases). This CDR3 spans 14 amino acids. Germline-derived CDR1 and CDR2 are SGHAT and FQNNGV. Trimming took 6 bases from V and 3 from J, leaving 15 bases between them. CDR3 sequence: CASRGSDRDYEQYF. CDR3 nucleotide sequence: TGTGCCAGCAGGGGGTCGGACAGAGACTACGAGCAGTACTTC.

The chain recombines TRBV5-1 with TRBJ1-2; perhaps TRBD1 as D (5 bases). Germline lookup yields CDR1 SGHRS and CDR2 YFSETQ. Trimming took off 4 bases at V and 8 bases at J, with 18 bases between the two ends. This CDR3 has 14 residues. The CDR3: CASSRRDSTEGYTF. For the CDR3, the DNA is TGCGCCAGCAGCAGAAGAGACAGTACGGAGGGCTACACCTTC.

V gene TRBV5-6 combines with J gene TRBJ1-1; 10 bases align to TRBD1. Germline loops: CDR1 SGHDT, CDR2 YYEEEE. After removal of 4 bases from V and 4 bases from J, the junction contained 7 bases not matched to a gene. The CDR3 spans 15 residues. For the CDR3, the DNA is TGTGCCAGCAGCCCCGGGACAGGGGACACCACTGAAGCTTTCTTT. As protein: CASSPGTGDTTEAFF. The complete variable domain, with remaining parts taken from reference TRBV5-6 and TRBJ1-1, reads DAGVTQSPTHLIKTRGQQVTLRCSPKSGHDTVSWYQQALGQGPQFIFQYYEEEERQRGNFPDRFSGHQFPNYSSELNVNALLLGDSALYLCASSPGTGDTTEAFFGQGTRLTVV.

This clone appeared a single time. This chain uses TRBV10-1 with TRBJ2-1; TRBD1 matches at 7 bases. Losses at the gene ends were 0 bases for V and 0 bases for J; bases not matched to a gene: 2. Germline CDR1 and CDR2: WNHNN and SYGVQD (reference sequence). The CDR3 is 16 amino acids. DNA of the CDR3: TGCGCCAGCAGTGAGTCGAAGGGGGCCTCCTACAATGAGCAGTTCTTC. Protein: CASSESKGASYNEQFF.

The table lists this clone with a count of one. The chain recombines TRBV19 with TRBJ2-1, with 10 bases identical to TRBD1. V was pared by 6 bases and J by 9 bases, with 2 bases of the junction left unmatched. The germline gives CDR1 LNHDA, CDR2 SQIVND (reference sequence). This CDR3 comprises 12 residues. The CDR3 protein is CASRDRGFEQFF. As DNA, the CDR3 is TGTGCCAGTAGGGACAGGGGGTTTGAGCAGTTCTTC.

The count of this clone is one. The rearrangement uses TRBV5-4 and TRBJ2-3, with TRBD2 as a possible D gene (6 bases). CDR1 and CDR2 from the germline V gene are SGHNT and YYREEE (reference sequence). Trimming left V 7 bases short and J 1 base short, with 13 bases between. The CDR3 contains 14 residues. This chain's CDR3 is CASQFGGGTDTQYF. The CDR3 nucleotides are TGTGCCAGCCAATTCGGGGGAGGCACAGATACGCAGTATTTT.

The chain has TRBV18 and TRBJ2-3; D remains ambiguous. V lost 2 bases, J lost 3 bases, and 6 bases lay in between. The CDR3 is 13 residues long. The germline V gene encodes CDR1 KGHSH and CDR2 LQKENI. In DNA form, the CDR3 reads TGTGCCAGCTCACCAGGGTTGACAGATACGCAGTATTTT. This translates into CASSPGLTDTQYF.